This TCR beta chain comes out of a study of regulatory T cells in long-lasting Graves disease. Study results and limitations: Shared public clonotypes totalled approximately 3,000 in persistent patients, compared with just under 1,000 in new patients.

This clonotype turned up a few times. The target antigen is unknown. Time point noted: persistent/refractory GD, antithyroid drugs over 5 years with positive TRAb. PBMC RNA was the source of the TCR library. Patient provenance is recorded as an endocrinology department in Xi'an, China. In building TCR beta libraries, iRepertoire HTBI primers were used together with Arm-PCR of CDR3 regions. In TCRdb, the multiplex PCR reads were re-called with MiXCR into one record per CDR3 protein. The sample records some 450,000 distinct CDR3 sequences, around 22% being singletons. This CDR3 is 17 amino acids long. CDR1 MNHEY and CDR2 SVGEGT come from the germline V gene. V was clipped by 0 bases and J by 3 bases; unmatched bases: 9.

Sequencing was performed on peripheral blood mononuclear cells (PBMCs), taken when the disease was refractory, from a patient treated with antithyroid drugs. The TCR comes from a female donor with Graves disease. The V and J genes are TRBV6-2 or TRBV6-3 and TRBJ1-2, with 8 bases identical to TRBD1. CDR3 in amino acids: CASSYSTDRGLDYGYTF. The CDR3 nucleotides are TGTGCCAGCAGTTACTCGACCGACAGGGGATTAGACTATGGCTACACCTTC.